The next 30 T cell receptor beta chains were all read from a single sample in a study of cytomegalovirus exposure and HLA in healthy donors (TCRdb year 2017). Library method: the immunoSEQ multiplex PCR assay. TCRdb retrieved this table from immuneACCESS and kept in-frame rearrangements only. Not all clones are present; in checked studies, unresolved V genes account for under half, and no reason is known for the remainder. This sample lists 150,000 to 250,000 clones; about 79% were detected once. 13% of the sample is taken by the ten largest. Source material: PBMCs. These receptors originate from a woman in her 30s in good health and CMV-seropositive.

The rearrangement uses TRBV30 and TRBJ2-7, with a tentative D call TRBD1 (5 bases). The CDR3 length is 15 residues. Between the trimmed V and J ends, which lost 2 bases and 2 bases, there was a span of 16 bases. Germline-derived CDR1 and CDR2 are GTSNPN and SVGIG (reference sequence). The CDR3 sequence: CAWSSPLGHPYEQYF. As DNA, the CDR3 is TGTGCCTGGAGTTCCCCTCTTGGACACCCCTACGAGCAGTACTTC.

This chain connects TRBV7-2 to TRBJ2-7, with unresolved D. CDR3 size: 11 residues. Trimming removed 3 bases from V and 3 bases from J, with 3 bases in between. Looked up from germline, CDR1 is SGHTA and CDR2 is FQGNSA. CDR3 loop: CASSLSYEQYF. CDR3 DNA sequence: TGTGCCAGCAGCTTGAGCTACGAGCAGTACTTC.

This clone has only one observation. CDR3 in amino acids: CATSDPIGQFYGYTF. CDR3 sequence (DNA): TGTGCCACCAGCGACCCCATAGGACAGTTCTATGGCTACACCTTC. The rearrangement links TRBV15 to TRBJ1-2, with D possibly being TRBD1 (6 bases). The CDR3 runs 15 residues. The V gene's germline CDR1 is LNHNV and CDR2 YYDKDF (reference sequence). V lost 5 bases and J 4 bases, leaving 17 bases between the germline ends.

This chain uses TRBV6-6 with TRBJ2-5, with 7 bases matching TRBD2. The CDR3 runs to 14 residues. Unmatched junction bases numbered 6, after V lost 6 bases and J lost 2 bases. CDR1 MNHNY and CDR2 SVGAGI come from the germline V gene (reference sequence). CDR3 bases: TGTGCCAGCAGCCCAGCGGGGATACAAGAGACCCAGTACTTC. Protein sequence: CASSPAGIQETQYF.

This chain connects TRBV6-5 to TRBJ1-5, with 7 bases aligning to TRBD1. This CDR3 has 14 residues. With 5 bases clipped from V and 7 bases from J, the junction kept 8 bases outside the gene matches. The germline V gene has CDR1 MNHEY and CDR2 SVGAGI. CDR3: CASSDRTGEQPQHF. The CDR3 nucleotides are TGTGCCAGCAGTGACCGGACAGGAGAACAGCCCCAGCATTTT.

The rearrangement links TRBV25-1 to TRBJ1-1; the D is unclear. CDR3 length: 14 amino acids. The V gene's germline CDR1 is MGHDK and CDR2 SYGVNS. The ends were cut back, 4 bases at V and 2 bases at J, with 11 bases in the middle. CDR3 bases: TGTGCCAGCAGTGCGTCCGGGTCTAACACTGAAGCTTTCTTT. Translation: CASSASGSNTEAFF.

The rearrangement joins TRBV6-1 to TRBJ1-1, with no clear D. V was pared by 7 bases and J by 1 base, with 13 bases between. The CDR3 runs to 14 residues. The germline V gene has CDR1 MNHNS and CDR2 SASEGT. The CDR3: CASKEGTWNTEAFF. The CDR3, as DNA: TGTGCCAGCAAGGAGGGAACGTGGAACACTGAAGCTTTCTTT.

The chain couples TRBV19 to TRBJ2-1; possible D gene TRBD1, 6 bases. CDR1 LNHDA and CDR2 SQIVND come from the germline V gene (reference sequence). The CDR3 length is 15 residues. Trimming cost V 1 base and J 7 bases, with 14 bases left between them. The CDR3 coding sequence is TGTGCCAGTAGTATAGGAAACAGGGCCGGGAATGAGCAGTTCTTC. It codes for CASSIGNRAGNEQFF.

The genes are TRBV7-6 and TRBJ2-7, with 8 nucleotides matching TRBD1. This CDR3 is built from 15 residues. Germline CDR1 reads SGHVS; CDR2 reads FNYEAQ. V shed 0 bases and J 6 bases; nucleotides not matched to a gene: 7. As DNA, the CDR3 is TGTGCCAGCAGCTTAGCAAGGACAGGGATCGGCGAGCAGTACTTC. Its translation: CASSLARTGIGEQYF.

The chain carries TRBV30 and TRBJ2-4; 11 bases align to TRBD1. The V gene end was trimmed by 3 bases and the J gene end by 6 bases; junction bases not matched to a gene: 1. The CDR3 runs 13 residues. Germline values: CDR1 GTSNPN, CDR2 SVGIG (reference sequence). CDR3 in DNA: TGTGCCTGGAGGGACAGGGGGCGAAACATTCAGTACTTC. Amino acids: CAWRDRGRNIQYF.

V is TRBV27 and J is TRBJ2-7, with no clear D. The CDR3 totals 14 residues. Germline assignment: CDR1 MNHEY and CDR2 SMNVEV (reference sequence). Trimming removed 0 bases from V and 0 bases from J, with 6 bases in between. The CDR3 protein is CASSLSTVSYEQYF. The CDR3 region has the DNA TGTGCCAGCAGTTTATCAACAGTCTCCTACGAGCAGTACTTC.

The chain has TRBV5-1 and TRBJ2-1; 10 nucleotides line up with TRBD2. CDR1 is SGHRS, CDR2 YFSETQ, per germline. The length of the CDR3 is 17 residues. The trim removed 3 bases at V and 4 bases at J, leaving 10 bases unmatched. The CDR3 DNA follows: TGCGCCAGCAGCTCAGGGGGTATGGGACTAGCGTACAATGAGCAGTTCTTC. It codes for CASSSGGMGLAYNEQFF.

The chain recombines TRBV4-1 with TRBJ2-5; possibly TRBD1 for D (6 bases). The germline V gene encodes CDR1 MGHRA and CDR2 YSYEKL. The V and J ends lost 2 bases and 2 bases respectively, with 21 bases between them. This CDR3 spans 18 amino acids. This CDR3 reads CASSQTPGTRGRQETQYF. For the CDR3, the DNA is TGCGCCAGCAGCCAAACCCCCGGGACAAGAGGGCGACAAGAGACCCAGTACTTC.

The chain couples TRBV10-3 to TRBJ2-1; D is undetermined. This CDR3 has 14 residues. Germline V gene data show CDR1 as ENHRY and CDR2 as SYGVKD. V lost 5 bases and J 6 bases, leaving 14 bases between the germline ends. The CDR3, as DNA: TGTGCCATCAGTACCACGGCGGCCAGCAATGAGCAGTTCTTC. This translates into CAISTTAASNEQFF.

V gene TRBV6-5 combines with J gene TRBJ1-1; the D gene is possibly TRBD1 (5 bases). The CDR3 totals 14 residues. The V gene's germline CDR1 is MNHEY and CDR2 SVGAGI. V gave up 4 bases and J gave up 3 bases, with 12 bases separating them. CDR3 in amino acids: CASSLRQGDTEAFF. CDR3 nucleotides: TGTGCCAGCAGTTTACGGCAGGGTGACACTGAAGCTTTCTTT.

The J gene is TRBJ1-1, the V gene TRBV5-6, with a weak D call TRBD1 (6 bases). This CDR3 has 14 amino acids. The germline CDR1 and CDR2 sequences are SGHDT and YYEEEE. The V and J ends lost 4 bases and 8 bases respectively, with 18 bases between them. The CDR3 DNA is TGTGCCAGCAGCGAACCAGGGGCTCAGCCCGAAGCTTTCTTT. This encodes CASSEPGAQPEAFF.

The V gene is TRBV18, the J gene TRBJ2-7, with TRBD1 matching over 8 bases. V gave up 0 bases and J gave up 2 bases; unmatched junction bases: 3. This CDR3 is 15 amino acids long. CDR1 is KGHSH and CDR2 is LQKENI in the germline V gene. This chain's CDR3 is CASSPPRQGPYEQYF. The DNA of the CDR3 is TGTGCCAGCTCACCACCACGACAGGGGCCCTACGAGCAGTACTTC.

The chain joins TRBV28 to TRBJ2-1; 8 bases are a match to TRBD2. The V gene end was trimmed by 5 bases and the J gene end by 4 bases; junction bases not matched to a gene: 7. This CDR3 region has 15 residues. Germline CDR1 reads MDHEN; CDR2 reads SYDVKM. CDR3: CASSPLAGFYNEQFF. The CDR3 nucleotides are TGTGCCAGCAGTCCCCTAGCGGGCTTTTACAATGAGCAGTTCTTC.

CDR3 DNA: TGTGCCAGCAGCCCGGGACTAGCGGGATGGGGAGAGACCCAGTACTTC. Residues: CASSPGLAGWGETQYF. This sequence joins TRBV4-2 and TRBJ2-5; 13 nucleotides line up with TRBD2. Germline V gene data show CDR1 as LGHNA and CDR2 as YNFKEQ. V shed 4 bases, J shed 4 bases, and the junction held 6 bases outside the gene matches. The CDR3 has 16 residues.

The rearrangement links TRBV7-9 to TRBJ2-2, with a tentative D call TRBD1 (6 bases). CDR3 length: 14 amino acids. The germline V gene has CDR1 SEHNR and CDR2 FQNEAQ (reference sequence). Trimming took off 4 bases at V and 5 bases at J, with 11 bases between the two ends. CDR3 residues: CASSSTGRTGELFF. The DNA of the CDR3 is TGTGCCAGCAGCTCCACAGGGCGGACCGGGGAGCTGTTTTTT. Combining the CDR3 with reference TRBV7-9 and TRBJ2-2 gives the whole variable domain DTGVSQNPRHKITKRGQNVTFRCDPISEHNRLYWYRQTLGQGPEFLTYFQNEAQLEKSRLLSDRFSAERPKGSFSTLEIQRTEQGDSAMYLCASSSTGRTGELFFGEGSRLTVL.

V and J are TRBV28 and TRBJ2-5; D gene unclear. Germline V CDR1 and CDR2: MDHEN, SYDVKM. This CDR3 comprises 10 residues. Deletions cut 8 bases from V and 2 bases from J, with 3 bases between. The CDR3 DNA is TGTGCCAGCCAACAAGAGACCCAGTACTTC. Translated: CASQQETQYF.

The chain joins TRBV28 to TRBJ2-7, with D perhaps TRBD2 (5 bases). The CDR3 runs 13 residues. Germline values: CDR1 MDHEN, CDR2 SYDVKM. Trimming shortened V by 6 bases and J by 2 bases, and 11 bases separated the two germline ends. The CDR3 bases are TGTGCCAGCAGCCCCCGCGGGCCCTACGAGCAGTACTTC. Protein product: CASSPRGPYEQYF.

This clone was seen only a few times. V is TRBV2 and J is TRBJ2-1; the match to TRBD2 covers 7 bases. Looked up from germline, CDR1 is SNHLY and CDR2 is FYNNEI. CDR3 length equals 13 residues. V lost 2 bases to trimming and J lost 8 bases; unmatched junction nucleotides: 3. The CDR3 region is CASSELLAHEQFF. DNA for the CDR3: TGTGCCAGCAGTGAACTACTAGCGCATGAGCAGTTCTTC.

This rearrangement joins TRBV7-9 to TRBJ2-7, with a possible D match to TRBD1 (6 bases). The V end lost 1 base, the J end lost 6 bases, and 13 bases lay between the germline ends. CDR3 length: 14 amino acids. CDR1 is SEHNR, CDR2 FQNEAQ, per germline (reference sequence). The CDR3 sequence: CASSLVVRGGEQYF. The DNA of the CDR3 is TGTGCCAGCAGCTTAGTGGTCAGGGGCGGCGAGCAGTACTTC.

The chain uses TRBV12-1 and TRBJ2-5; the listed D gene, TRBD2, was not tested against the DNA. TRBV12-1 is deemed a pseudogene. The CDR3 has 20 residues. CDR3 sequence (DNA): TGTGCCAGCAGCTTGGCGACTAATCTGGGTCGAACCGGGTACCAAGAGACCCAGTACTTC. Its protein is CASSLATNLGRTGYQETQYF.

V is TRBV29-1 and J is TRBJ2-1; tentative D call: TRBD2 (7 bases). The V and J ends lost 5 bases and 0 bases respectively, with 11 bases between them. Germline CDR1 is SQVTM and CDR2 is ANQGSEA. This CDR3 has 14 amino acids. Here the CDR3 reads CSVLGGASYNEQFF. The CDR3 region has the DNA TGCAGCGTTTTGGGGGGGGCCTCCTACAATGAGCAGTTCTTC.

The V and J genes are TRBV11-3 and TRBJ2-7; TRBD2 matches at 11 bases. J lost 3 bases, V lost 5 bases, and 9 bases had no gene match. The length of the CDR3 is 16 residues. Germline V CDR1 and CDR2: SGHNT, YENEEA. In DNA, the CDR3 is TGTGCCAGCAGCCTTCGTCCGGGACTAGCGGTCTACGAGCAGTACTTC. Encoded protein: CASSLRPGLAVYEQYF. Together with reference TRBV11-3 and TRBJ2-7, the CDR3 gives the full variable domain: EAGVVQSPRYKIIEKKQPVAFWCNPISGHNTLYWYLQNLGQGPELLIRYENEEAVDDSQLPKDRFSAERLKGVDSTLKIQPAELGDSAVYLCASSLRPGLAVYEQYFGPGTRLTVT.

The chain couples TRBV6-4 to TRBJ2-1; 8 bases fit TRBD2. This CDR3 has 15 residues. J gave up 7 bases and V 3 bases, and 8 bases lay outside the gene matches. The germline gives CDR1 MRHNA, CDR2 SNTAGT. Written as DNA, the CDR3 is TGTGCCAGCAGTGAACAACTAGCGGTGCCGAATGAGCAGTTCTTC. Amino acid sequence: CASSEQLAVPNEQFF.

This CDR3 is CSVMDRVRTEAFF. DNA for the CDR3: TGCAGCGTAATGGACAGGGTTAGGACTGAAGCTTTCTTT. The V call is TRBV29-1, the J call TRBJ1-1; 8 positions agree with TRBD1. V lost 6 bases and J lost 5; bases outside the gene matches: 8. The CDR3 runs 13 residues. The germline V gene has CDR1 SQVTM and CDR2 ANQGSEA.

The chain joins TRBV5-5 to TRBJ1-2; D might be TRBD1 (5 bases). V was clipped by 6 bases and J by 8 bases, with 26 bases between them. Germline values: CDR1 SGHKS, CDR2 YYEKEE (reference sequence). The CDR3 consists of 16 residues. Written as DNA, the CDR3 is TGTGCCAGCATCCGGGACTTAATTCCCCCCATTGGAGGCTACACCTTC. Residues: CASIRDLIPPIGGYTF.